The 6 T cell receptor beta chains presented below share a single source sample, sequenced in a study of CD8 T cells in Susac syndrome. Reverse transcription used 0.5 to 1 ug RNA and random hexamers. TCRdb re-derived calls from the immunoSEQ multiplex PCR reads in MiXCR, one entry per CDR3 protein. There are 85,000 to 95,000 distinct CDR3 sequences in the sample; roughly 94% occur only once, and about 0.3% lies in the top ten. Sequenced input: CD4+ T cells from PBMCs. Receptors originate from a human donor with Susac syndrome.

The chain links TRBV19 to TRBJ1-3; no firm D call. V was clipped by 8 bases and J by 0 bases, with 8 bases between them. Per germline, CDR1 LNHDA and CDR2 SQIVND (reference sequence). This CDR3 is built from 13 residues. In DNA form, the CDR3 reads TGTGCCAGTTGGGGAGACTCTGGAAACACCATATATTTT. Translating gives CASWGDSGNTIYF.

The chain carries TRBV4-1 and TRBJ2-7, with 7 bases fitting TRBD1. The CDR3 extends over 16 amino acids. The V gene's germline CDR1 is MGHRA and CDR2 YSYEKL. J was trimmed by 3 bases and V by 4 bases; bases with no gene match: 12. The CDR3 region is CASSLTTGVLDYEQYF. DNA for the CDR3: TGCGCCAGCAGCCTAACTACAGGGGTATTGGACTACGAGCAGTACTTC.

The chain combines TRBV18 with TRBJ2-1; 11 nucleotides match TRBD1. The V and J ends lost 3 bases and 7 bases, in that order; junction bases with no gene match: 11. The CDR3 consists of 17 residues. CDR1 is KGHSH, CDR2 LQKENI, per germline. This chain's CDR3 is CASSPMLRTGGWNEQFF. The CDR3 bases are TGTGCCAGCTCACCGATGCTGCGGACAGGGGGCTGGAATGAGCAGTTCTTC.

This chain uses TRBV12-3 or TRBV12-4 with TRBJ1-6; 7 bases are a match to TRBD1. J lost 10 bases, V lost 4 bases, and 7 bases had no gene match. This CDR3 is built from 14 residues. CDR3 residues: CASSSDRVNSPLHF. In nucleotides, the CDR3 is TGTGCCAGCAGTTCCGACAGGGTTAACTCACCCCTCCACTTT.

V is TRBV20-1 and J is TRBJ2-2; no firm D call. Trimming pared 0 bases from V and 6 bases from J, leaving 8 bases between. CDR1 and CDR2 from the germline V gene are DFQATT and SNEGSKA (reference sequence). The CDR3 contains 13 residues. Here the CDR3 DNA reads TGCAGTGCTAGAGATCTTTTGGCCGGGGAGCTGTTTTTT. It yields the protein CSARDLLAGELFF.

The gene calls are TRBV28 and TRBJ2-7, with D maybe TRBD1 (6 bases). CDR3 length: 17 residues. The V end was cut by 4 bases, the J end by 4 bases, with 23 bases between. Looked up from germline, CDR1 is MDHEN and CDR2 is SYDVKM. The CDR3 sequence is CASSSPGQLISGYEQYF. The CDR3 DNA reads TGTGCCAGCAGTTCTCCGGGACAACTTATCAGCGGATACGAGCAGTACTTC.